This T cell receptor (beta chain) was sequenced for a study of human T cells and chemical hapten exposure. In the study overall: All patients underwent weekly scalp dosing with diphenylcyclopropenone for the full approximately 25-week study. Findings and caveats of the study: The study found that DPC sensitization did not change TCRs above 1 in 1000 frequency.

Time point noted: patch test 2, 6 weeks after DPC sensitization. Sample treatment: therapeutic diphenylcyclopropenone sensitization with weekly scalp DPC. Every donor had alopecia and was 18 to 70 years old; all were suitable for DPC. Of note for this clonotype: Its antigen is unknown.

Germline-derived CDR1 and CDR2 are MDHEN and SYDVKM. The CDR3 extends over 17 amino acids. V lost 4 bases and J lost 2; bases outside the gene matches: 10. Per the authors' pipeline: TCRs per sample had a median of about 100,000 and ranged from roughly 20,000 to 700,000. TCRdb called the RACE reads again in MiXCR, with one record for every CDR3 protein. None of the V and J calls come from the authors' own analysis; TCRdb made them. The sample carries over 100,000 distinct CDR3 sequences, 9.2% recorded once. Sequencing was performed on whole blood, taken in connection with sensitization to the hapten diphenylcyclopropenone (DPC). The TCR comes from a woman aged 40 to 50 with alopecia areata. Some clones in this sample may be carry-over from other donors' samples. The genes are TRBV28 and TRBJ2-3; 9 bases are a match to TRBD1. DNA of the CDR3: TGTGCCAGCAGTTGGACCGGGACAGGGAGTTCCACAGATACGCAGTATTTT. Translated, it gives CASSWTGTGSSTDTQYF.